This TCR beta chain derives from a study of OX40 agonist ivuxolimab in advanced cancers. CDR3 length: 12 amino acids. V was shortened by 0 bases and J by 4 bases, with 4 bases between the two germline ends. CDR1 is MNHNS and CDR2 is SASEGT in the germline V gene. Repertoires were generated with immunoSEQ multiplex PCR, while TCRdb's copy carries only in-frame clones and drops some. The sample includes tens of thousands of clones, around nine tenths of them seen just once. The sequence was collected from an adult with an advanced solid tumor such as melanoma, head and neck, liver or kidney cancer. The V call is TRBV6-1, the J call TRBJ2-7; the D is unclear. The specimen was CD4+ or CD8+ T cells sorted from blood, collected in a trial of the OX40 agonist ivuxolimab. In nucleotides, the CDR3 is TGTGCCAGCAGTGAAGCTTGGTACGAGCAGTACTTC. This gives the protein CASSEAWYEQYF.